Each of the 30 T cell receptor beta chains below was sequenced from the same sample in a study of T cell responses to AZD1222 COVID-19 vaccine. Assay used: immunoSEQ multiplex PCR; TCRdb lists only in-frame clones, some missing. This table holds about 170,000 clones, 90% found once. The sample in question was peripheral blood, obtained on day 0 of AZD1222 vaccination. The source of these receptors is an adult in good health.

CDR3 region: CASSVAQGNSPLHF. In DNA, the CDR3 is TGTGCCAGCAGCGTAGCTCAGGGTAATTCACCCCTCCACTTT. The V and J genes are TRBV9 and TRBJ1-6; maybe TRBD1 (5 bases). Looked up from germline, CDR1 is SGDLS and CDR2 is YYNGEE. V gave up 0 bases and J gave up 6 bases, with 7 bases separating them. This CDR3 contains 14 residues. Full variable domain (rest looked up from reference TRBV9 and TRBJ1-6): DSGVTQTPKHLITATGQRVTLRCSPRSGDLSVYWYQQSLDQGLQFLIQYYNGEERAKGNILERFSAQQFPDLHSELNLSSLELGDSALYFCASSVAQGNSPLHFGNGTRLTVT.

CDR3 bases: TGTGCCAGCAGCCCGGACGGACACAGCACAGATACGCAGTATTTT. This translates into CASSPDGHSTDTQYF. The rearrangement links TRBV5-6 to TRBJ2-3; the D gene is possibly TRBD1 (5 bases). V shed 4 bases and J shed 0 bases, with 12 bases lying between them. CDR1 and CDR2 from the germline V gene are SGHDT and YYEEEE. The CDR3 has 15 residues.

The chain joins TRBV7-6 to TRBJ1-5; D is possibly TRBD1 (5 bases). V gave up 0 bases and J gave up 2 bases, with 5 bases separating them. The CDR3 runs 14 residues. Looked up from germline, CDR1 is SGHVS and CDR2 is FNYEAQ. DNA for the CDR3: TGTGCCAGCAGCTTAGCACAGGGCAATCAGCCCCAGCATTTT. Encoded protein: CASSLAQGNQPQHF.

This clone was seen only once. V and J are TRBV7-9 and TRBJ1-2; 7 bases fit TRBD1. Unmatched junction bases numbered 13, after V lost 3 bases and J lost 6 bases. The CDR3 is 16 amino acids. Looked up from germline, CDR1 is SEHNR and CDR2 is FQNEAQ (reference sequence). CDR3 in DNA: TGTGCCAGCAGCTTCATGAAGGGGACAGTTCAAGATGGCTACACCTTC. Translation: CASSFMKGTVQDGYTF.

The chain carries TRBV18 and TRBJ1-2, with no clear D. The germline V gene encodes CDR1 KGHSH and CDR2 LQKENI. With 4 bases removed from V and 1 base from J, the gap between germline ends came to 4 bases. This CDR3 contains 12 residues. This CDR3 reads CASSLGNYGYTF. For the CDR3, the DNA is TGTGCCAGCTCACTGGGTAACTATGGCTACACCTTC.

This chain connects TRBV5-6 to TRBJ2-7, with 9 bases matching TRBD1. Trimming at V came to 3 bases and at J to 3 bases, leaving 10 bases not matched to a gene. Germline CDR1 SGHDT, CDR2 YYEEEE. CDR3 length: 16 amino acids. CDR3 sequence (DNA): TGTGCCAGCAGCTCGGGACAGGGTAAAGCTGTCTACGAGCAGTACTTC. Its translation is CASSSGQGKAVYEQYF. Combining the CDR3 with reference TRBV5-6 and TRBJ2-7 gives the whole variable domain DAGVTQSPTHLIKTRGQQVTLRCSPKSGHDTVSWYQQALGQGPQFIFQYYEEEERQRGNFPDRFSGHQFPNYSSELNVNALLLGDSALYLCASSSGQGKAVYEQYFGPGTRLTVT.

This clone has only one observation. This chain connects TRBV7-6 to TRBJ2-7, with D maybe TRBD2 (6 bases). V was pared by 0 bases and J by 7 bases, with 10 bases between. The germline V gene has CDR1 SGHVS and CDR2 FNYEAQ. The CDR3 covers 13 residues. The CDR3 coding sequence is TGTGCCAGCAGCTTAGCGGGGGGTGTGGAGCAGTACTTC. It is translated as CASSLAGGVEQYF.

V gene TRBV10-3 combines with J gene TRBJ2-3; D remains ambiguous. The V and J ends lost 10 bases and 0 bases respectively, with 8 bases between them. CDR3 size: 12 residues. Germline values: CDR1 ENHRY, CDR2 SYGVKD. DNA of the CDR3: TGTGCCACTTTAGCCAGCACAGATACGCAGTATTTT. Translated: CATLASTDTQYF.

V is TRBV7-2 and J is TRBJ1-3; D not certain. V lost 4 bases, J lost 1 base, and 14 bases lay in between. The CDR3 runs 16 residues. Germline-derived CDR1 and CDR2 are SGHTA and FQGNSA. The CDR3 nucleotides read TGTGCCAGCAGCTCCCACCCCGGGCTTTCTGGAAACACCATATATTTT. Protein: CASSSHPGLSGNTIYF.

This chain joins TRBV4-3 and TRBJ1-6; D remains ambiguous. The CDR3 spans 17 residues. The V end was cut by 0 bases, the J end by 0 bases, with 9 bases between. Germline V lookup: CDR1 LGHNA, CDR2 YSLEER. CDR3 sequence: CASSQEATSSYNSPLHF. The CDR3 bases are TGCGCCAGCAGCCAAGAGGCCACTAGCTCCTATAATTCACCCCTCCACTTT.

This chain uses TRBV9 with TRBJ1-3; 7 bases are shared with TRBD1. V lost 0 bases, J lost 4 bases, and 10 bases stayed unmatched. Germline V gives CDR1 SGDLS, CDR2 YYNGEE. The CDR3 runs to 17 residues. CDR3 nucleotide sequence: TGTGCCAGCAGCGTAGATCCCCCAGGACAGGCAGGAAACACCATATATTTT. This encodes CASSVDPPGQAGNTIYF.

This chain uses TRBV4-2 with TRBJ2-1; D gene unclear. The CDR3 extends over 15 amino acids. The germline V gene has CDR1 LGHNA and CDR2 YNFKEQ. V was cut by 4 bases and J by 8 bases, with 18 bases left in between. CDR3 amino acids: CASSPNRGGVDEQFF. CDR3 nucleotide sequence: TGTGCCAGCAGCCCAAACCGCGGTGGGGTGGATGAGCAGTTCTTC.

This clone was found once. The chain joins TRBV18 to TRBJ1-1, with TRBD1 as a possible D gene (5 bases). The V gene's germline CDR1 is KGHSH and CDR2 LQKENI. V gave up 6 bases and J gave up 5 bases, with 19 bases separating them. This CDR3 has 15 amino acids. CDR3 DNA sequence: TGTGCCAGCTCCCCCAATACGGGACGGGGGACTGAAGCTTTCTTT. It codes for CASSPNTGRGTEAFF.

The chain couples TRBV20-1 to TRBJ2-1; D is uncertain. The germline gives CDR1 DFQATT, CDR2 SNEGSKA (reference sequence). Trimming left V 6 bases short and J 7 bases short, with 4 bases between. The length of the CDR3 is 9 residues. The CDR3: CSAGNEQFF. The CDR3 DNA sequence: TGCAGTGCGGGGAATGAGCAGTTCTTC.

For this clone: An end of the junction differs from the germline gene, which may be a read error. DNA of the CDR3: TGCGCCAGCAGCTTGGGCGCAGGGGGTGTCGTCTTT. Translating it yields CASSLGAGGVVF. The rearrangement joins TRBV5-1 to TRBJ1-1; 7 nucleotides agree with TRBD1. The germline gives CDR1 SGHRS, CDR2 YFSETQ. The CDR3 sequence is 12 residues long.

The chain joins TRBV5-4 to TRBJ2-7; D call uncertain. Germline CDR1 is SGHNT and CDR2 is YYREEE (reference sequence). This CDR3 spans 12 amino acids. V was trimmed by 4 bases and J by 6 bases, leaving 11 bases between them. The CDR3 sequence: CASSPDDGEQYF. DNA for the CDR3: TGTGCCAGCAGCCCGGATGACGGCGAGCAGTACTTC.

V usage is TRBV7-9 and J usage is TRBJ1-5, with D possibly matching TRBD1 (5 bases). This CDR3 region has 14 residues. CDR1 is SEHNR, CDR2 FQNEAQ, per germline (reference sequence). Trimming took 5 bases from V and 7 from J, leaving 15 bases between them. The CDR3 reads CASSPSVGGQPQHF. In nucleotides, the CDR3 is TGTGCCAGCAGCCCCTCAGTTGGGGGACAGCCCCAGCATTTT.

This clone was detected a few times. V is TRBV11-3 and J is TRBJ2-2; D may be TRBD1 (6 bases). V was shortened by 4 bases and J by 0 bases, with 9 bases between the two germline ends. The CDR3 totals 15 residues. From germline, CDR1 is SGHNT and CDR2 YENEEA. The CDR3 is CASSSGVANTGELFF. CDR3 nucleotides: TGTGCCAGCAGCTCAGGGGTCGCGAACACCGGGGAGCTGTTTTTT.

This chain connects TRBV11-2 to TRBJ2-7; D ambiguous. CDR3 length: 13 amino acids. V was clipped by 4 bases and J by 4 bases, with 11 bases between them. Germline CDR1 reads SGHAT; CDR2 reads FQNNGV. The CDR3 loop reads CASSSDTYYEQYF. The CDR3 bases are TGTGCCAGCAGCTCCGACACCTATTACGAGCAGTACTTC.

The V call is TRBV6-7, the J call TRBJ1-5, with D perhaps matching TRBD1 (6 bases). TRBV6-7 is sorted into the ORF group, with uncertain function. Trimming removed 4 bases at V and 5 bases at J, with 18 bases between. CDR3 length equals 16 residues. CDR3 DNA sequence: TGTGCCAGCAGTTGCCCCCGCCGGGGGCAGGATCAGCCCCAGCATTTT. It codes for CASSCPRRGQDQPQHF.

The chain recombines TRBV5-1 with TRBJ2-3, with 11 positions matching TRBD2. The junction had 9 bases not matched to a gene; V was cut back by 4 bases and J by 2 bases. The CDR3 consists of 17 residues. In germline, CDR1 is SGHRS, CDR2 YFSETQ. CDR3 in DNA: TGCGCCAGCAGCCCACAGGGGACTAGCGGAATCACAGATACGCAGTATTTT. Encoded protein: CASSPQGTSGITDTQYF.

CDR3 residues: CASRPDTNYGYTF. In DNA form, the CDR3 reads TGTGCCAGCAGGCCGGACACTAACTATGGCTACACCTTC. The rearrangement joins TRBV12-3 or TRBV12-4 to TRBJ1-2, with D tentatively TRBD1 (5 bases). V shed 6 bases and J shed 0 bases, with 8 bases lying between them. The CDR3 covers 13 residues.

V is TRBV7-8 and J is TRBJ1-3; tentatively, D is TRBD1 (5 bases). V lost 2 bases to trimming and J lost 0 bases, with 5 bases between them. This CDR3 is 14 amino acids long. Germline CDR1 reads SGHVS; CDR2 reads FQNEAQ. The CDR3 spells CASSLQGSGNTIYF. Written as DNA, the CDR3 is TGTGCCAGCAGCTTACAGGGCTCTGGAAACACCATATATTTT.

The chain is built from TRBV4-2 and TRBJ1-1, with D possibly TRBD1 on 5 matching bases. Germline CDR1 reads LGHNA; CDR2 reads YNFKEQ. The CDR3 is made up of 14 amino acids. Trimming removed 1 base at V and 3 bases at J, with 9 bases between. The CDR3 DNA follows: TGTGCCAGCAGCCAAGTCCGCAGGGACACTGAAGCTTTCTTT. It translates to CASSQVRRDTEAFF.

Here the CDR3 reads CASSSGTEAFF. CDR3 DNA sequence: TGTGCCAGCAGCTCTGGGACTGAAGCTTTCTTT. J is TRBJ1-1 and V is TRBV9; the D is unclear. Trimming removed 4 bases from V and 5 bases from J, with 6 bases in between. Germline V lookup: CDR1 SGDLS, CDR2 YYNGEE. The CDR3 is 11 residues long.

This chain links TRBV7-3 with TRBJ1-2; D is uncertain. Germline loops: CDR1 SGHTA, CDR2 FQGTGA. The V end was cut by 1 base, the J end by 6 bases, with 9 bases between. The CDR3 length is 13 residues. The CDR3 region has the DNA TGTGCCAGCAGCTTAATCCTGTTGGATGGCTACACCTTC. Translated, it gives CASSLILLDGYTF.

The chain carries TRBV28 and TRBJ2-1; 7 bases fit TRBD1. From germline, CDR1 is MDHEN and CDR2 SYDVKM. CDR3 length equals 15 residues. J was trimmed by 4 bases and V by 6 bases; bases with no gene match: 9. The CDR3, as DNA: TGTGCCAGCAGAAACCCCGGGACAGATTACAATGAGCAGTTCTTC. It is translated as CASRNPGTDYNEQFF.

The chain joins TRBV27 to TRBJ1-6; 9 nucleotides line up with TRBD1. CDR1 is MNHEY, CDR2 SMNVEV, per germline (reference sequence). The V and J ends lost 5 bases and 10 bases, in that order; junction bases with no gene match: 12. There are 16 residues in the CDR3. The CDR3 loop is CASSPGWGTGTSPLHF. The CDR3 DNA sequence: TGTGCCAGCAGTCCCGGATGGGGGACAGGGACGTCACCCCTCCACTTT.

V is TRBV30 and J is TRBJ1-2; 7 bases fit TRBD1. V trimming: 4 bases; J trimming: 8 bases; junction bases outside the gene matches: 7. This CDR3 region has 12 residues. Germline lookup yields CDR1 GTSNPN and CDR2 SVGIG (reference sequence). This CDR3 reads CAWTPQGGGYTF. The CDR3, as DNA: TGTGCCTGGACTCCTCAGGGGGGCGGCTACACCTTC.

The rearrangement joins TRBV2 to TRBJ1-5; TRBD1 might be the D (5 bases). CDR3 length equals 14 residues. Trimming stripped 6 bases from V and 3 bases from J, with 12 bases between. The germline V gene has CDR1 SNHLY and CDR2 FYNNEI. CDR3 sequence (DNA): TGTGCCAGCAGGGGAGACAGTGTCAATCAGCCCCAGCATTTT. This encodes CASRGDSVNQPQHF.